This TCR beta chain was identified in a study of blood T cells in healthy people across ages. The sample, about 9.2 milliliters of peripheral blood, was drawn from each donor. With a J-beta primer mix and a sample-barcoded 5' primer, a second PCR ran about 6 to 11 cycles. From the 5' RACE reads, TCRdb called clonotypes with MiXCR, one entry per CDR3 protein. Seen here are about 930,000 distinct CDR3 sequences, about 29% observed once, and the top ten hold about 10%. This clonotype was seen at least ten times. The CDR3 extends over 15 amino acids. Trimming pared 4 bases from V and 2 bases from J, leaving 14 bases between. The germline V gene encodes CDR1 MNHEY and CDR2 SMNVEV (reference sequence). This sample also belongs to another study, concerning T cells of mothers and their children. That work states: The output of TCR recombination is shaped by thymic selection similarly in related and unrelated pairs.

The receptor was derived from a woman in her forties in good health. The sequencing input was blood. The chain couples TRBV27 to TRBJ1-2, with D possibly being TRBD1 (6 bases). CDR3 in amino acids: CASSSRGLTNYGYTF. For the CDR3, the DNA is TGTGCCAGCAGTTCCCGGGGGCTGACGAACTATGGCTACACCTTC.